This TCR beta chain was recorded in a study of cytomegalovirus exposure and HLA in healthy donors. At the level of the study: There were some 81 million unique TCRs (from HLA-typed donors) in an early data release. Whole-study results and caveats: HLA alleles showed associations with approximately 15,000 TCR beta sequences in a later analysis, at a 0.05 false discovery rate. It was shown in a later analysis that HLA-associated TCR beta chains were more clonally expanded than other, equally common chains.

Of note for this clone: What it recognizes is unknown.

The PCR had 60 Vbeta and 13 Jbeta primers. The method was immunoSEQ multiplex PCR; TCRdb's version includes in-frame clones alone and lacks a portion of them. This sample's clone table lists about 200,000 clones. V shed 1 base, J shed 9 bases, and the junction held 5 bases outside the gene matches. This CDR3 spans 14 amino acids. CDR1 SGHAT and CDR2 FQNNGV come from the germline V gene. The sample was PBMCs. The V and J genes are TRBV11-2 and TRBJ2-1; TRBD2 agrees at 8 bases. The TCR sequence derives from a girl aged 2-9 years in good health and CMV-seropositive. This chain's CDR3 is CASSLAGGPSEQFF. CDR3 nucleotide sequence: TGTGCCAGCAGCTTAGCGGGAGGGCCTTCTGAGCAGTTCTTC. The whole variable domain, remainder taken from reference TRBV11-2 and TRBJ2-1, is EAGVAQSPRYKIIEKRQSVAFWCNPISGHATLYWYQQILGQGPKLLIQFQNNGVVDDSQLPKDRFSAERLKGVDSTLKIQPAKLEDSAVYLCASSLAGGPSEQFFGPGTRLTVL.